A selection of T cell receptor beta chains follows, all from one sample in a study of regulatory T cells in long-lasting Graves disease. TCRdb reprocessed the multiplex PCR reads with MiXCR, giving one entry per CDR3 protein. The table has 400,000 to 500,000 distinct CDR3 sequences, 15% to 20% seen once. A further study also used this sample, focusing on T cells in Graves' hyperthyroidism and ophthalmopathy.

The specimen comprised peripheral blood mononuclear cells (PBMCs), sampled at new diagnosis, from a patient treated with antithyroid drugs. Receptor source: a woman aged 18-35 years with Graves disease. Both conserved end residues are part of each CDR3. A D gene is named only where the DNA matches it firmly. Not all rows give a size; the values are once, few, many and, for expanded clones, a class.

CDR3 DNA: TGCAGTGCTAGAACAAGAACTGGGGCCAACGTCCTGACTTTC
CDR3 protein: CSARTRTGANVLTF
clone size: few
D gene: .
V gene: TRBV20-1
J gene: TRBJ2-6

CDR3 DNA: TGCGCCAGCAGCTTGCGGGGGACTAGCGGGAGCTACGAGCAGTACTTC
CDR3 protein: CASSLRGTSGSYEQYF
clone size: .
D gene: TRBD2
V gene: TRBV5-1
J gene: TRBJ2-7

CDR3 DNA: TGTGCCAGTAGTACTCAGGGACAGCCGAATGAGCAGTTCTTC
CDR3 protein: CASSTQGQPNEQFF
clone size: .
D gene: TRBD1
V gene: TRBV19
J gene: TRBJ2-1

CDR3 DNA: TGTGCCAGCAGCTTGGGAACCAGTTCTAACACTGAAGCTTTCTTT
CDR3 protein: CASSLGTSSNTEAFF
clone size: .
D gene: .
V gene: TRBV5-6
J gene: TRBJ1-1

CDR3 DNA: TGCGCCAGCAGTCGGACAGGGCGCACAGATACGCAGTATTTT
CDR3 protein: CASSRTGRTDTQYF
clone size: few
D gene: TRBD1
V gene: TRBV10-2
J gene: TRBJ2-3

CDR3 DNA: TGTGCCTGGAGTGCTAGCGGGAGGAAGTATTTT
CDR3 protein: CAWSASGRKYF
clone size: many
D gene: TRBD2
V gene: TRBV30
J gene: TRBJ2-3

CDR3 DNA: TGTGCCAGCAGCGAATACAGAGACACCGGGGAGCTGTTTTTT
CDR3 protein: CASSEYRDTGELFF
clone size: few
D gene: .
V gene: TRBV7-3
J gene: TRBJ2-2

CDR3 DNA: TGTGCCAGCAGTTACTTCTCCGGGAAGATGTCGACCCAGTACTTC
CDR3 protein: CASSYFSGKMSTQYF
clone size: many
D gene: .
V gene: TRBV6-2/TRBV6-3
J gene: TRBJ2-5

CDR3 DNA: TGTGCCAGCAGTTATATATTCAGGGTGGCTGAAGCTTTCTTT
CDR3 protein: CASSYIFRVAEAFF
clone size: few
D gene: .
V gene: TRBV6-2/TRBV6-3
J gene: TRBJ1-1

CDR3 DNA: TGCGCCAGCAGTGATAGGTTTAGTTCCTACGAGCAGTACTTC
CDR3 protein: CASSDRFSSYEQYF
clone size: .
D gene: .
V gene: TRBV10-2
J gene: TRBJ2-7

CDR3 DNA: TGTGCCAGCATGGTAGCGGGAGCCTACGAGCAGTACTTC
CDR3 protein: CASMVAGAYEQYF
clone size: many
D gene: TRBD2
V gene: TRBV6-1
J gene: TRBJ2-7

CDR3 DNA: TGTGCCAGCAGTTTTCCGGGGCCTCTCTCTGGGGCCAACGTCCTGACTTTC
CDR3 protein: CASSFPGPLSGANVLTF
clone size: .
D gene: .
V gene: TRBV28
J gene: TRBJ2-6

CDR3 DNA: TGCAGCGTCCGGCCAAGGACAGGTAGAATGAACACTGAAGCTTTCTTT
CDR3 protein: CSVRPRTGRMNTEAFF
clone size: many
D gene: TRBD1
V gene: TRBV29-1
J gene: TRBJ1-1

CDR3 DNA: TGTGCCAGCAGCCCGGACAGGGACAATCAGCCCCAGCATTTT
CDR3 protein: CASSPDRDNQPQHF
clone size: many
D gene: TRBD1
V gene: TRBV12-3/TRBV12-4
J gene: TRBJ1-5

CDR3 DNA: TGTGCCAGCAAAGGGTGGAATCAGCCCCAGCATTTT
CDR3 protein: CASKGWNQPQHF
clone size: once
D gene: .
V gene: TRBV27
J gene: TRBJ1-5

CDR3 DNA: TGCGCCAGCAGCCAACACCGGGACAGGAATTACGAGCAGTACTTC
CDR3 protein: CASSQHRDRNYEQYF
clone size: .
D gene: TRBD1
V gene: TRBV4-1
J gene: TRBJ2-7

CDR3 DNA: TGTGCCAGCAGCTTGGACAATCGCGAGCAGTACTTC
CDR3 protein: CASSLDNREQYF
clone size: many
D gene: .
V gene: TRBV5-6
J gene: TRBJ2-7

CDR3 DNA: TGCGCCAGCAGCCAAGAATCAGTCGCAGATACGCAGTATTTT
CDR3 protein: CASSQESVADTQYF
clone size: .
D gene: .
V gene: TRBV4-3
J gene: TRBJ2-3

CDR3 DNA: TGTGCCAGCAGACCCCAGGGGGCATCGAACACTGAAGCTTTCTTT
CDR3 protein: CASRPQGASNTEAFF
clone size: .
D gene: TRBD1
V gene: TRBV6-2/TRBV6-3
J gene: TRBJ1-1

CDR3 DNA: TGCAGCGGACGACTTAGCGGATACTATACCTACAATGAGCAGTTCTTC
CDR3 protein: CSGRLSGYYTYNEQFF
clone size: few
D gene: .
V gene: TRBV29-1
J gene: TRBJ2-1

CDR3 DNA: TGTGCCAGCAGCTCCGGGACACATAGGCGAGAGACCCAGTACTTC
CDR3 protein: CASSSGTHRRETQYF
clone size: few
D gene: .
V gene: TRBV7-3
J gene: TRBJ2-5

CDR3 DNA: TGCGCCAGCTCCCAACCCCCGGGACTAGCGGGAGGCGGACGGGTGGATGAGCAGTTCTTC
CDR3 protein: CASSQPPGLAGGGRVDEQFF
clone size: .
D gene: TRBD2
V gene: TRBV10-1
J gene: TRBJ2-1

CDR3 DNA: TGTGCCAGCAGTGAAGAGGGTTATCAGCCCCAGCATTTT
CDR3 protein: CASSEEGYQPQHF
clone size: many
D gene: .
V gene: TRBV2
J gene: TRBJ1-5

CDR3 DNA: TGTGCCAGCAGCTACACAGAAAACCACTACGAGCAGTACTTC
CDR3 protein: CASSYTENHYEQYF
clone size: few
D gene: .
V gene: TRBV12-3/TRBV12-4
J gene: TRBJ2-7

CDR3 DNA: TGTGCCAGCAGTTTAGGGACCACAGATACGCAGTATTTT
CDR3 protein: CASSLGTTDTQYF
clone size: many
D gene: .
V gene: TRBV28
J gene: TRBJ2-3

CDR3 DNA: TGTGCCAGCAGCCAGCTCGGACTAGCGGAAGAACGTAGGCAGTTCTTC
CDR3 protein: CASSQLGLAEERRQFF
clone size: many
D gene: TRBD2
V gene: TRBV3-1
J gene: TRBJ2-1

CDR3 DNA: TGCGCCAGCAGCTTACCTTGGGGCCAAGAGACCCAGTACTTC
CDR3 protein: CASSLPWGQETQYF
clone size: .
D gene: .
V gene: TRBV5-1
J gene: TRBJ2-5

CDR3 DNA: TGTGCCAGCACCTCTGTGGGGCCCCAGCATTTT
CDR3 protein: CASTSVGPQHF
clone size: few
D gene: .
V gene: TRBV6-1
J gene: TRBJ1-5

CDR3 DNA: TGCGCCAGCAGCAGAGCCGGGACTAGCCATCACCAGGAGCTGTTTTTT
CDR3 protein: CASSRAGTSHHQELFF
clone size: .
D gene: TRBD2
V gene: TRBV5-1
J gene: TRBJ2-2

CDR3 DNA: TGTGCCAGCAGTTTATTTGGGGTACACAATCAGCCCCAGCATTTT
CDR3 protein: CASSLFGVHNQPQHF
clone size: many
D gene: .
V gene: TRBV28
J gene: TRBJ1-5

CDR3 DNA: TGTGCCAGCAGCGGGGGACTAGCGGGAGCAATCAATGAGCAGTTCTTC
CDR3 protein: CASSGGLAGAINEQFF
clone size: .
D gene: TRBD2
V gene: TRBV5-6
J gene: TRBJ2-1

CDR3 DNA: TGTGCCAGCAGCCCAGACAGTCTTGGCTACACCTTC
CDR3 protein: CASSPDSLGYTF
clone size: many
D gene: .
V gene: TRBV6-1
J gene: TRBJ1-2

CDR3 DNA: TGTGCCAGCAGCATGACTAGCGGGAGCCCCACCGGGGAGCTGTTTTTT
CDR3 protein: CASSMTSGSPTGELFF
clone size: many
D gene: TRBD2
V gene: TRBV7-3
J gene: TRBJ2-2

CDR3 DNA: TGTGCCAGCAGCCAAGAACTAGCGGGAGATGCCGAGCAGTACTTC
CDR3 protein: CASSQELAGDAEQYF
clone size: many
D gene: TRBD2
V gene: TRBV4-2
J gene: TRBJ2-7

CDR3 DNA: TGCGCCAGCAGCCAAGAGGACAGGTCTCGGGAGACCCAGTACTTC
CDR3 protein: CASSQEDRSRETQYF
clone size: .
D gene: TRBD1
V gene: TRBV4-1
J gene: TRBJ2-5

CDR3 DNA: TGCAGTGCTAGGGGGATTGATTGGGGTGGGACTGAAGCTTTCTTT
CDR3 protein: CSARGIDWGGTEAFF
clone size: few
D gene: .
V gene: TRBV20-1
J gene: TRBJ1-1

CDR3 DNA: TGCGCCAGCAGCCCGGACAGCCTGTCCTACGAGCAGTACTTC
CDR3 protein: CASSPDSLSYEQYF
clone size: many
D gene: .
V gene: TRBV5-1
J gene: TRBJ2-7

CDR3 DNA: TGCAGTGCTAGAGATTTCTCGGGACTAGCGGGAGCGGGCTACGAGCAGTACTTC
CDR3 protein: CSARDFSGLAGAGYEQYF
clone size: many
D gene: TRBD2
V gene: TRBV20-1
J gene: TRBJ2-7

CDR3 DNA: TGTGCCAGCAGCCAAGAGGGGGGGGCGAACTACAATGAGCAGTTCTTC
CDR3 protein: CASSQEGGANYNEQFF
clone size: many
D gene: .
V gene: TRBV3-1
J gene: TRBJ2-1

CDR3 DNA: TGTGCCAGCATCAGCATCAGGGAAGGAGCCGGGGAGCTGTTTTTT
CDR3 protein: CASISIREGAGELFF
clone size: many
D gene: .
V gene: TRBV12-3/TRBV12-4
J gene: TRBJ2-2